The next 9 T cell receptor beta chains were all read from a single sample in a study of regulatory T cells in long-lasting Graves disease. CDR3-region Arm-PCR and iRepertoire HTBI primers produced the TCR beta libraries. Via MiXCR, TCRdb re-called the multiplex PCR reads, giving one row per CDR3 protein. The repertoire holds 530,000 or so distinct CDR3 sequences, around 15% seen once, with about 12% in the top ten. Time point meaning: newly diagnosed GD, antithyroid drugs for less than 3 months. Making the TCR library involved RNA that had been extracted from PBMCs. The same data also went into a second study, on T cells in Graves' hyperthyroidism and ophthalmopathy.

The source material was peripheral blood mononuclear cells (PBMCs), sampled at new diagnosis, from a patient treated with antithyroid drugs. The receptors come from a man aged 18 to 35 with Graves disease.

In this sample, this clonotype turned up many times. The chain employs TRBV15 and TRBJ2-3; tentative D call: TRBD2 (5 bases). CDR3 length: 16 amino acids. Germline lookup yields CDR1 LNHNV and CDR2 YYDKDF (reference sequence). Trimming pared 1 base from V and 6 bases from J, leaving 17 bases between. CDR3 sequence (DNA): TGTGCCACCAGCAGAGGATTTACTAGTTCGTCCGATACGCAGTATTTT. As protein: CATSRGFTSSSDTQYF.

To note about this clonotype: One end of the junction fails to match germline, which may point to a read error. The chain combines TRBV20-1 with TRBJ1-2; 7 positions agree with TRBD1. Germline CDR1 is DFQATT and CDR2 is SNEGSKA (reference sequence). The CDR3 length is 11 residues. DNA of the CDR3: TGCAGTGCTAGGACAGGGTGGGGCTTCACCTTC. It is translated as CSARTGWGFTF.

The rearrangement links TRBV7-9 to TRBJ2-3; 12 bases line up with TRBD2. The germline V gene encodes CDR1 SEHNR and CDR2 FQNEAQ (reference sequence). CDR3 size: 20 residues. The V segment lost 5 bases and the J segment 6 bases; nucleotides outside the gene matches: 21. The CDR3 sequence is CASSPNGPRLAGVSGDTQYF. DNA of the CDR3: TGTGCCAGCAGCCCTAATGGGCCAAGACTAGCGGGAGTTTCGGGGGATACGCAGTATTTT. Looking up the rest from reference TRBV7-9 and TRBJ2-3 gives the full variable domain: DTGVSQNPRHKITKRGQNVTFRCDPISEHNRLYWYRQTLGQGPEFLTYFQNEAQLEKSRLLSDRFSAERPKGSFSTLEIQRTEQGDSAMYLCASSPNGPRLAGVSGDTQYFGPGTRLTVL.

Ten or more counts support this clonotype. The CDR3 region is CASSETGTGETQYF. The CDR3 bases are TGTGCCAGCAGCGAAACCGGGACAGGGGAGACCCAGTACTTC. V usage is TRBV2 and J usage is TRBJ2-5, with 9 bases aligning to TRBD1. CDR1 is SNHLY, CDR2 FYNNEI, per germline. Germline trimming cut 6 bases from V and 5 bases from J; bases unmatched to any gene: 7. The CDR3 consists of 14 residues.

V and J are TRBV12-3 or TRBV12-4 and TRBJ1-6; D is ambiguous. This CDR3 is built from 14 residues. Trimming removed 3 bases at V and 8 bases at J, with 11 bases between. The CDR3 reads CASSLGQPYSPLHF. CDR3 in DNA: TGTGCCAGCAGTTTGGGCCAGCCCTATTCACCCCTCCACTTT.

The rearrangement joins TRBV15 to TRBJ2-3; 8 positions agree with TRBD1. V was clipped by 0 bases and J by 6 bases; unmatched bases: 8. Germline V gene lookup returns CDR1 LNHNV and CDR2 YYDKDF (reference sequence). The CDR3 runs 16 residues. The CDR3 is CATSREDTGGSDTQYF. The CDR3 coding sequence is TGTGCCACCAGCAGAGAGGATACAGGGGGTTCGGATACGCAGTATTTT.

The table lists this clonotype with a few counts. J is TRBJ1-1 and V is TRBV6-2 or TRBV6-3; TRBD1 might be the D (6 bases). This CDR3 has 12 residues. Trimming took off 2 bases at V and 8 bases at J, with 9 bases between the two ends. Germline V lookup: CDR1 MNHEY, CDR2 SVGEGT. CDR3 amino acids: CASSYLQGEAFF. Here the CDR3 DNA reads TGTGCCAGCAGTTACCTGCAGGGGGAAGCTTTCTTT.

This clonotype came up a few times. The chain combines TRBV28 with TRBJ2-2; TRBD2 aligns across 10 bases. With 5 bases clipped from V and 1 base from J, the junction kept 1 base outside the gene matches. Germline CDR1 reads MDHEN; CDR2 reads SYDVKM. The CDR3 spans 15 residues. CDR3 in amino acids: CASSVAGGNTGELFF. The DNA of the CDR3 is TGTGCCAGCAGTGTAGCGGGAGGGAACACCGGGGAGCTGTTTTTT.

This clonotype has at least ten counts. The chain links TRBV7-9 to TRBJ2-5; the D is unclear. This CDR3 spans 12 amino acids. The germline CDR1 and CDR2 sequences are SEHNR and FQNEAQ (reference sequence). Trimming stripped 2 bases from V and 4 bases from J, with 5 bases between. Here the CDR3 reads CASSLFAETQYF. The CDR3 nucleotides are TGTGCCAGCAGCTTATTCGCAGAGACCCAGTACTTC.